These T cell receptor beta chains were read from a single sample in a study of CD8+CD57+ T cells in acquired aplastic anemia. TCRdb fed the reads into MiXCR, producing one record per CDR3 protein. Here the sample spans fewer than 200,000 distinct CDR3 sequences, roughly 45% being singletons. The specimen was sorted CD4+, CD8+, or CD8+CD57+ T cells (not recorded which) from PBMCs. The receptors stem from a human donor in good health. CDR3s include the opening cysteine and the closing phenylalanine or tryptophan. D genes are given only for firm matches. Only part of the rows carry a size: once, few, many, or a class if the clone is expanded.

D gene: TRBD1; J gene: TRBJ1-4; V gene: TRBV7-9; clone size: NA; CDR3 protein: CASSYRGDEKLFF; CDR3 DNA: TGTGCCAGCAGCTACAGGGGTGATGAAAAACTGTTTTTT
D gene: TRBD1; J gene: TRBJ2-7; V gene: TRBV7-9; clone size: many; CDR3 protein: CASSLSRGRFYEQYF; CDR3 DNA: TGTGCCAGCAGCTTATCCAGGGGGCGCTTCTACGAGCAGTACTTC
D gene: NA; J gene: TRBJ1-1; V gene: TRBV10-3; clone size: few; CDR3 protein: CAISDRQGMNTEAFF; CDR3 DNA: TGTGCCATCAGTGATCGGCAGGGGATGAACACTGAAGCTTTCTTT
D gene: NA; J gene: TRBJ1-1; V gene: TRBV19; clone size: many; CDR3 protein: CASSIGRGTENTEAFF; CDR3 DNA: TGTGCCAGTAGTATCGGGAGGGGGACGGAGAACACTGAAGCTTTCTTT
D gene: NA; J gene: TRBJ2-7; V gene: TRBV2; clone size: NA; CDR3 protein: CASSLGQSVTEQYF; CDR3 DNA: TGTGCCAGCAGCTTAGGTCAGTCGGTTACCGAGCAGTACTTC
D gene: TRBD2; J gene: TRBJ2-2; V gene: TRBV5-1; clone size: few; CDR3 protein: CASSLAGGTGNTGELFF; CDR3 DNA: TGCGCCAGCAGCTTGGCGGGAGGGACGGGGAACACCGGGGAGCTGTTTTTT
D gene: NA; J gene: TRBJ1-1; V gene: TRBV19; clone size: NA; CDR3 protein: CASTDGAFVNTEAFF; CDR3 DNA: TGTGCCAGTACGGACGGGGCATTCGTGAACACTGAAGCTTTCTTT
D gene: NA; J gene: TRBJ2-3; V gene: TRBV10-1; clone size: NA; CDR3 protein: CASSEGALDTQYF; CDR3 DNA: TGCGCCAGCAGTGAGGGGGCTTTAGATACGCAGTATTTT
D gene: TRBD2; J gene: TRBJ2-1; V gene: TRBV2; clone size: NA; CDR3 protein: CASSEIGLAYNEQFF; CDR3 DNA: TGTGCCAGCAGTGAGATCGGACTAGCGTACAATGAGCAGTTCTTC
D gene: NA; J gene: TRBJ2-7; V gene: TRBV7-2; clone size: NA; CDR3 protein: CASSLALTRAPSYEQYF; CDR3 DNA: TGTGCCAGCAGCTTAGCGCTTACGCGGGCACCTTCCTACGAGCAGTACTTC
D gene: NA; J gene: TRBJ2-5; V gene: TRBV5-1; clone size: many; CDR3 protein: CASSLGVLETQYF; CDR3 DNA: TGCGCCAGCAGCTTGGGGGTACTAGAGACCCAGTACTTC
D gene: NA; J gene: TRBJ2-7; V gene: TRBV7-9; clone size: NA; CDR3 protein: CASSLAGKSSYEQYF; CDR3 DNA: TGTGCCAGCAGCTTAGCAGGCAAAAGCTCCTACGAGCAGTACTTC
D gene: TRBD1; J gene: TRBJ1-5; V gene: TRBV7-8; clone size: many; CDR3 protein: CASSLVDRDNQPQHF; CDR3 DNA: TGTGCCAGCAGCTTAGTCGACAGGGACAATCAGCCCCAGCATTTT
D gene: TRBD2; J gene: TRBJ2-2; V gene: TRBV19; clone size: NA; CDR3 protein: CATITSGSGAGELFF; CDR3 DNA: TGTGCCACCATTACTAGCGGGAGTGGGGCCGGGGAGCTGTTTTTT
D gene: NA; J gene: TRBJ2-2; V gene: TRBV7-9; clone size: NA; CDR3 protein: CASSTGLGELFF; CDR3 DNA: TGTGCCAGCAGCACAGGGCTAGGGGAGCTGTTTTTT
D gene: TRBD2; J gene: TRBJ2-1; V gene: TRBV29-1; clone size: NA; CDR3 protein: CSLRGLAAGNEQFF; CDR3 DNA: TGCAGCCTGAGGGGACTAGCGGCGGGGAATGAGCAGTTCTTC
D gene: NA; J gene: TRBJ2-7; V gene: TRBV6-1; clone size: many; CDR3 protein: CASSEGSSYEQYF; CDR3 DNA: TGTGCCAGCAGTGAGGGCTCATCCTACGAGCAGTACTTC
D gene: NA; J gene: TRBJ1-1; V gene: TRBV10-3; clone size: many; CDR3 protein: CAISESVGTQIAGDTEAFF; CDR3 DNA: TGTGCCATCAGTGAGTCGGTAGGGACTCAAATCGCCGGGGACACTGAAGCTTTCTTT
D gene: NA; J gene: TRBJ2-6; V gene: TRBV19; clone size: NA; CDR3 protein: CASVDRENWANVLTF; CDR3 DNA: TGTGCCAGTGTGGATAGGGAAAATTGGGCCAACGTCCTGACTTTC
D gene: TRBD2; J gene: TRBJ2-2; V gene: TRBV7-9; clone size: NA; CDR3 protein: CASILAGATGELFF; CDR3 DNA: TGTGCCAGCATCCTAGCGGGGGCGACCGGGGAGCTGTTTTTT
D gene: NA; J gene: TRBJ2-5; V gene: TRBV18; clone size: many; CDR3 protein: CASSPLGETQYF; CDR3 DNA: TGTGCCAGCTCACCCTTGGGCGAGACCCAGTACTTC
D gene: NA; J gene: TRBJ2-2; V gene: TRBV19; clone size: many; CDR3 protein: CASSITGVGELFF; CDR3 DNA: TGTGCCAGTAGTATCACAGGCGTCGGGGAGCTGTTTTTT
D gene: NA; J gene: TRBJ1-2; V gene: TRBV20-1; clone size: NA; CDR3 protein: CSARDKWVQRSQYGYTF; CDR3 DNA: TGCAGTGCTAGAGATAAGTGGGTACAGCGGTCCCAATATGGCTACACCTTC
D gene: TRBD2; J gene: TRBJ2-3; V gene: TRBV9; clone size: NA; CDR3 protein: CASSRRGAGSTDTQYF; CDR3 DNA: TGTGCCAGCAGCCGGAGGGGAGCGGGGAGCACAGATACGCAGTATTTT
D gene: TRBD1; J gene: TRBJ1-6; V gene: TRBV10-3; clone size: NA; CDR3 protein: CASSRGQGRAPLHF; CDR3 DNA: TGTGCCAGCAGCCGCGGACAGGGACGCGCACCCCTCCACTTT
D gene: TRBD2; J gene: TRBJ2-3; V gene: TRBV2; clone size: NA; CDR3 protein: CASSRSGASTDTQYF; CDR3 DNA: TGTGCCAGCAGTCGTAGCGGGGCAAGCACAGATACGCAGTATTTT
D gene: TRBD1; J gene: TRBJ1-1; V gene: TRBV10-3; clone size: NA; CDR3 protein: CASWAGTGGPEAFF; CDR3 DNA: TGTGCCAGCTGGGCCGGGACAGGGGGGCCTGAAGCTTTCTTT
D gene: NA; J gene: TRBJ2-2; V gene: TRBV14; clone size: many; CDR3 protein: CASSQDVRSKMGTGELFF; CDR3 DNA: TGTGCCAGCAGCCAAGATGTCAGGTCAAAGATGGGTACCGGGGAGCTGTTTTTT
D gene: NA; J gene: TRBJ1-6; V gene: TRBV30; clone size: many; CDR3 protein: CAWKGGQSYNSPLHF; CDR3 DNA: TGTGCCTGGAAAGGGGGGCAATCCTATAATTCACCCCTCCACTTT
D gene: TRBD1; J gene: TRBJ1-1; V gene: TRBV6-6; clone size: many; CDR3 protein: CASRKQGANTEAFF; CDR3 DNA: TGTGCCAGCAGAAAACAGGGGGCGAACACTGAAGCTTTCTTT
D gene: NA; J gene: TRBJ2-5; V gene: TRBV20-1; clone size: NA; CDR3 protein: CSARLETQYF; CDR3 DNA: TGCAGTGCTAGGTTAGAGACCCAGTACTTC
D gene: NA; J gene: TRBJ2-1; V gene: TRBV10-3; clone size: NA; CDR3 protein: CAAGGHNNEQFF; CDR3 DNA: TGTGCCGCTGGGGGACACAACAATGAGCAGTTCTTC
D gene: NA; J gene: TRBJ2-2; V gene: TRBV10-2; clone size: many; CDR3 protein: CASSERQANTGELFF; CDR3 DNA: TGCGCCAGCAGTGAGAGACAGGCGAACACCGGGGAGCTGTTTTTT
D gene: TRBD2; J gene: TRBJ2-5; V gene: TRBV12-3/TRBV12-4; clone size: many; CDR3 protein: CASSLGLADGETQYF; CDR3 DNA: TGTGCCAGCAGTTTGGGACTAGCGGACGGTGAGACCCAGTACTTC
D gene: NA; J gene: TRBJ2-7; V gene: TRBV20-1; clone size: once; CDR3 protein: CSAHPDYSVGIYEQYF; CDR3 DNA: TGCAGTGCTCATCCCGACTACTCGGTCGGAATCTACGAGCAGTACTTC
D gene: TRBD1; J gene: TRBJ2-6; V gene: TRBV7-9; clone size: many; CDR3 protein: CASSLRTGGGSGGANVLTF; CDR3 DNA: TGTGCCAGCAGCTTACGGACAGGGGGTGGTTCTGGTGGGGCCAACGTCCTGACTTTC
D gene: TRBD1; J gene: TRBJ2-5; V gene: TRBV10-3; clone size: NA; CDR3 protein: CAIGESAGGRETQYF; CDR3 DNA: TGTGCCATCGGTGAGTCGGCAGGGGGTAGGGAGACCCAGTACTTC
D gene: NA; J gene: TRBJ1-1; V gene: TRBV10-3; clone size: many; CDR3 protein: CAISAGEMMTFF; CDR3 DNA: TGTGCCATCAGTGCAGGGGAAATGATGACTTTCTTT
D gene: TRBD2; J gene: TRBJ2-5; V gene: TRBV6-1; clone size: many; CDR3 protein: CASSSGRARETQYF; CDR3 DNA: TGTGCCAGCAGTAGCGGGAGGGCCCGGGAGACCCAGTACTTC
D gene: NA; J gene: TRBJ2-1; V gene: TRBV7-2; clone size: many; CDR3 protein: CASSFITYRSYNEQFF; CDR3 DNA: TGTGCCAGCAGCTTTATAACATATCGCTCCTACAATGAGCAGTTCTTC
D gene: NA; J gene: TRBJ1-5; V gene: TRBV2; clone size: NA; CDR3 protein: CASSEGRTLQPQHF; CDR3 DNA: TGTGCCAGCAGTGAGGGCAGAACACTTCAGCCCCAGCATTTT